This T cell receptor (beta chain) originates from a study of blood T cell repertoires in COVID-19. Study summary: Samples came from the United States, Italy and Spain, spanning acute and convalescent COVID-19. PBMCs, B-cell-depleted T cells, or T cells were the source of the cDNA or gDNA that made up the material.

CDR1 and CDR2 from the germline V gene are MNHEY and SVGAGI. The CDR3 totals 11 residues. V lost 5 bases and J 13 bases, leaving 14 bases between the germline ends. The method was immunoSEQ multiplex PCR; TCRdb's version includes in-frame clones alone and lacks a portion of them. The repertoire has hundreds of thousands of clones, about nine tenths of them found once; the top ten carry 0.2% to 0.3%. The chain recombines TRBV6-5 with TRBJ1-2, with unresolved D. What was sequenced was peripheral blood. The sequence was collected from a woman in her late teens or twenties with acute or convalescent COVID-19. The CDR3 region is CASSNTEPSTF. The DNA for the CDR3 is TGTGCCAGCAGTAATACAGAGCCTTCCACCTTC.